Shown below are 17 T cell receptor beta chains from a single sample sequenced in a study of cytomegalovirus exposure and HLA in healthy donors. It was with 60 Vbeta and 13 Jbeta primers that the PCR ran. Clones were sequenced by immunoSEQ multiplex PCR, and TCRdb holds only the in-frame ones, with some missing. The table shows 150,000 to 200,000 clones, with roughly 80% occurring only once. The sample was PBMCs. The receptors were gathered from a man aged 50 or older in good health and CMV-seropositive.

The chain has TRBV5-1 and TRBJ2-3; 8 nucleotides match TRBD1. This CDR3 has 18 residues. Germline CDR1 and CDR2: SGHRS and YFSETQ. The V and J ends lost 0 bases and 3 bases, in that order; junction bases with no gene match: 12. The CDR3 loop is CASSLVGGQAGGTDTQYF. As DNA, the CDR3 is TGCGCCAGCAGCTTGGTGGGGGGACAGGCTGGAGGGACAGATACGCAGTATTTT.

The chain links TRBV5-8 to TRBJ2-7; 10 positions agree with TRBD1. The CDR3 is 14 amino acids. Germline-derived CDR1 and CDR2 are SGHTS and YDEGEE. V shed 1 base and J 6 bases; nucleotides not matched to a gene: 4. CDR3 amino acids: CASSLYGTGAEQYF. The CDR3 DNA follows: TGTGCCAGCAGCTTGTACGGGACAGGGGCCGAGCAGTACTTC.

The chain carries TRBV4-1 and TRBJ2-3, with 7 bases lining up with TRBD2. The CDR3 extends over 15 amino acids. V lost 4 bases, J lost 1 base, and 5 bases stayed unmatched. Germline-derived CDR1 and CDR2 are MGHRA and YSYEKL. For the CDR3, the DNA is TGCGCCAGCAGCCCTTGGGGGGGAGGCACAGATACGCAGTATTTT. It encodes CASSPWGGGTDTQYF.

The rearrangement uses TRBV29-1 and TRBJ1-1, with unresolved D. The germline gives CDR1 SQVTM, CDR2 ANQGSEA. The CDR3 has 10 amino acids. V shed 5 bases and J shed 6 bases, with 7 bases lying between them. The DNA for the CDR3 is TGCAGCGTTAGGAGAGCTGAAGCTTTCTTT. Amino acid sequence: CSVRRAEAFF.

This chain connects TRBV4-3 to TRBJ2-7; perhaps TRBD1 as D (6 bases). The germline CDR1 and CDR2 sequences are LGHNA and YSLEER. Trimming removed 9 bases at V and 3 bases at J, with 15 bases between. This CDR3 spans 13 amino acids. The CDR3: CASARDKGYEQYF. The CDR3 bases are TGCGCCAGTGCCCGGGACAAGGGCTACGAGCAGTACTTC.

V usage is TRBV9 and J usage is TRBJ1-1; D gene ambiguous. CDR3 length equals 15 residues. The V end lost 3 bases, the J end lost 0 bases, and 12 bases lay between the germline ends. Per germline, CDR1 SGDLS and CDR2 YYNGEE. CDR3 region: CASSALSAMNTEAFF. In DNA form, the CDR3 reads TGTGCCAGCAGCGCGTTGAGCGCGATGAACACTGAAGCTTTCTTT.

This clone came up once. V usage is TRBV7-8 and J usage is TRBJ2-5, with 9 nucleotides matching TRBD2. V lost 0 bases to trimming and J lost 1 base; unmatched junction nucleotides: 3. The CDR3 extends over 16 amino acids. From germline, CDR1 is SGHVS and CDR2 FQNEAQ. CDR3 sequence reads: CASSLASGSFQETQYF. In DNA form, the CDR3 reads TGTGCCAGCAGCTTAGCTAGCGGGAGTTTCCAAGAGACCCAGTACTTC.

This clone was recorded only once. The chain employs TRBV5-1 and TRBJ2-7; TRBD1 is a possible D gene (7 bases). The CDR3 is 14 amino acids. V was trimmed by 4 bases and J by 2 bases, leaving 13 bases between them. The germline V gene has CDR1 SGHRS and CDR2 YFSETQ. The CDR3 DNA sequence: TGCGCCAGCAGCCCGGAGGGACAGACCTACGAGCAGTACTTC. Translated, it gives CASSPEGQTYEQYF.

The J gene is TRBJ1-2, the V gene TRBV2, with TRBD1 as a possible D gene (5 bases). Germline V lookup: CDR1 SNHLY, CDR2 FYNNEI. The V and J ends lost 9 bases and 8 bases respectively, with 13 bases between them. CDR3 size: 11 residues. The CDR3 nucleotides read TGTGCCAGAGGGGATGCGAAAGGCTACACCTTC. Amino acids: CARGDAKGYTF.

The genes are TRBV7-9 and TRBJ2-2; 8 bases are shared with TRBD1. The CDR3 runs 16 residues. Per the germline V gene, CDR1 is SEHNR and CDR2 is FQNEAQ (reference sequence). V gave up 1 base and J gave up 1 base; unmatched junction bases: 2. The CDR3 sequence is CASSLETGGNTGELFF. CDR3 nucleotides: TGTGCCAGCAGCTTAGAAACAGGGGGGAACACCGGGGAGCTGTTTTTT. The whole variable domain, remainder taken from reference TRBV7-9 and TRBJ2-2, is DTGVSQNPRHKITKRGQNVTFRCDPISEHNRLYWYRQTLGQGPEFLTYFQNEAQLEKSRLLSDRFSAERPKGSFSTLEIQRTEQGDSAMYLCASSLETGGNTGELFFGEGSRLTVL.

This chain joins TRBV9 and TRBJ2-3; D gene ambiguous. Looked up from germline, CDR1 is SGDLS and CDR2 is YYNGEE. V was trimmed by 5 bases and J by 6 bases, leaving 19 bases between them. This CDR3 is 15 amino acids long. The chain's CDR3 is CASSLGSDPRDTQYF. The CDR3 DNA is TGTGCCAGCAGTCTCGGCAGCGACCCTCGGGATACGCAGTATTTT.

The chain employs TRBV5-1 and TRBJ2-2; D is unresolved. Between the trimmed V and J ends, which lost 1 base and 6 bases, there was a span of 7 bases. CDR1 is SGHRS and CDR2 is YFSETQ in the germline V gene. The CDR3 covers 13 residues. CDR3 residues: CASSLTGSGELFF. The DNA of the CDR3 is TGCGCCAGCAGCTTGACCGGGTCCGGGGAGCTGTTTTTT.

This clone was recorded once. V is TRBV5-1 and J is TRBJ2-1; D is perhaps TRBD2 (5 bases). The CDR3 spans 16 residues. Germline CDR1 is SGHRS and CDR2 is YFSETQ. V lost 2 bases and J lost 3, with 15 bases in between. As DNA, the CDR3 is TGCGCCAGCAGCTTACCTAAAGCGGAAAACTACAATGAGCAGTTCTTC. Translated, it gives CASSLPKAENYNEQFF.

The rearrangement links TRBV10-3 to TRBJ2-7; D is unresolved. This CDR3 contains 14 residues. The V gene lost 3 bases and the J gene lost 0 bases, with 9 bases spanning the gap. The germline V gene has CDR1 ENHRY and CDR2 SYGVKD. The CDR3 sequence: CAISEQFSSYEQYF. Written as DNA, the CDR3 is TGTGCCATCAGTGAACAGTTTAGCTCCTACGAGCAGTACTTC.

This clone was seen only once. The chain carries TRBV10-3 and TRBJ2-3; 8 bases match TRBD2. The trim removed 6 bases at V and 5 bases at J, leaving 13 bases unmatched. The CDR3 runs to 16 residues. From germline, CDR1 is ENHRY and CDR2 SYGVKD. The CDR3 DNA is TGTGCCATCAGCCCGGGAGGGGTCGGTGGGGTAGATACGCAGTATTTT. This encodes CAISPGGVGGVDTQYF.

The V call is TRBV10-3, the J call TRBJ1-5; D might be TRBD1 (5 bases). The CDR3 length is 13 residues. Germline CDR1 ENHRY, CDR2 SYGVKD. V was trimmed by 10 bases and J by 3 bases, leaving 13 bases between them. The CDR3 nucleotides read TGTGCCACGGGGGGACTAATCAATCAGCCCCAGCATTTT. Amino acid sequence: CATGGLINQPQHF.

V is TRBV7-2 and J is TRBJ1-1; maybe TRBD1 (5 bases). The CDR3 extends over 13 amino acids. Trimming left V 3 bases short and J 2 bases short, with 7 bases between. In germline, CDR1 is SGHTA, CDR2 FQGNSA. The CDR3 sequence is CASSFQGNTEAFF. The CDR3 region has the DNA TGTGCCAGCAGCTTTCAGGGAAACACTGAAGCTTTCTTT. The full variable domain, in which reference TRBV7-2 and TRBJ1-1 provide the parts outside the CDR3, is GAGVSQSPSNKVTEKGKDVELRCDPISGHTALYWYRQSLGQGLEFLIYFQGNSAPDKSGLPSDRFSAERTGGSVSTLTIQRTQQEDSAVYLCASSFQGNTEAFFGQGTRLTVV.